This paragraph covers one T cell receptor (beta chain) sequence. Germline CDR1 reads LNHDA; CDR2 reads SQIVND (reference sequence). The J segment lost 3 bases and the V segment lost 6 bases, leaving 11 bases of the junction unmatched. CDR3 length: 15 amino acids. Participants reported their clinical history, and cohort assignment relied on those reports. Symptom resolution, clearance, or two negative PCRs marked the recovered donors of Cohort 3. These data belong to a study of blood T cell repertoires in COVID-19. Study context: Nucleic acid was either cDNA or gDNA, and it came from T cells, B-cell-depleted T cells, or PBMCs.

In the original analysis: For nucleated cells, counts were estimated from reference gene primer amplification. TCRdb keeps only in-frame clones here, not all; method: immunoSEQ multiplex PCR. D and trimming come from the DNA, and the V and J calls and clone size come from that table. There are over 120,000 clones in the sample; more than 80% occur only once, and roughly 4% lies in the top ten. The receptor was derived from a man between 50 and 59 years old who had recovered from COVID-19. J is TRBJ2-7 and V is TRBV19; 7 bases map to TRBD2. Sequencing was carried out using PBMCs or T cells enriched from blood (not recorded which). This CDR3 is CASRAWDYQNYEQYF. CDR3 nucleotides: TGTGCCAGTAGAGCATGGGACTACCAAAACTACGAGCAGTACTTC.